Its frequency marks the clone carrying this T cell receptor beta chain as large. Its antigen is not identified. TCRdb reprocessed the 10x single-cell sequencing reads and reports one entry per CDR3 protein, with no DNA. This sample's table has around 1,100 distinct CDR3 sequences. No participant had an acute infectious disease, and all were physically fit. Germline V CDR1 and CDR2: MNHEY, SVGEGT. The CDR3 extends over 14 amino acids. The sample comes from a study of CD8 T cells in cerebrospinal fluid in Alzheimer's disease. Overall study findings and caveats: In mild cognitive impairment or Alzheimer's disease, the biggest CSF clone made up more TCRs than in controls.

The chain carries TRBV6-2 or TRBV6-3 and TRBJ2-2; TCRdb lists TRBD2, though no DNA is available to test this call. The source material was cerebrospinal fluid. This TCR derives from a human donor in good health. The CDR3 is CASGELAGTGELFF.